The source of this TCR beta chain is a study of long-term antiretroviral therapy in people with HIV. Study-wide findings and caveats: Pre-ART clonal expansion yielded clones that dominated the repertoire at all time points. ART-treated samples gained diversity yet remained below transplant donor controls.

As regards this clone: Its antigen is not identified.

Participants who had HIV were, without exception, treated in the United States. An immunoSEQ assay, version v3.0, was performed at survey level. Clones were read by immunoSEQ multiplex PCR, and TCRdb kept only the in-frame ones, dropping some. The sample lists some 20,000 clones, approximately 86% occurring once. This CDR3 has 13 amino acids. Trimming removed 5 bases from V and 6 bases from J, with 14 bases in between. The V gene's germline CDR1 is SGHTS and CDR2 YDEGEE. This sequence joins TRBV5-8 and TRBJ1-1; D remains ambiguous. Sequenced material: unsorted PBMCs, taken 2.1 years after starting antiretroviral therapy. The sequence derives from a man between 18 and 29 years old with HIV. The CDR3 reads CASSVGLASEAFF. The CDR3 DNA is TGTGCCAGCAGTGTGGGGTTGGCTTCTGAAGCTTTCTTT.